This T cell receptor (beta chain) comes out of a study of cytotoxic CD8 clonotypes in ibrutinib-treated CLL. Whole-study context: Among responders, roughly 24 were partial and 2 complete; after median roughly 68 months, approximately 15 stayed remitted and approximately 12 progressed. Study results and limitations: Clonality was elevated at ibrutinib response and had returned toward baseline at progression. Treatment saw public clonotypes, which were uncommon, either contract or stay stable.

The length of the CDR3 is 14 residues. The ends were cut back, 6 bases at V and 7 bases at J, with 13 bases in the middle. From germline, CDR1 is MDHEN and CDR2 SYDVKM. Here immunoSEQ multiplex PCR was the method, and the copy in TCRdb shows in-frame clones only, minus some. Among some 92,000 clones, 75% to 80% were seen once, and the ten largest hold about 22%. Notes on this clone: Its antigen is still unknown.

The sample in question was PBMCs, obtained after 24 months of ibrutinib treatment. This TCR was recovered from a human donor with chronic lymphocytic leukemia. The rearrangement links TRBV28 to TRBJ1-6; no firm D call. The CDR3 loop reads CASSLTGKNSPLHF. CDR3 nucleotide sequence: TGTGCCAGCAGCTTGACCGGGAAAAATTCACCCCTCCACTTT.